The present T cell receptor beta chain was sequenced within a study of human versus mouse CDR3 diversity and MHC coevolution. Study-wide background: The immunoSEQ assay reportedly detects one in 200,000 T cells. Study-wide results and limits: Among all groups, most of the three human donors showed least clonal inequality.

TCRdb keeps only in-frame clones here, not all; method: immunoSEQ multiplex PCR. In the table there are about 80,000 clones, over 85% of which are singletons. Germline CDR1 reads SGDLS; CDR2 reads YYNGEE. V lost 6 bases and J lost 0, with 9 bases in between. CDR3 length: 14 amino acids. In regard to this clone: What it binds is unknown.

Naive CD4 T cells, CD45RO-negative and CD62L-positive, were flow-sorted from PBMCs. Sequenced sample: naive CD4+ T cells from blood. Subset denoted: CD45RO-negative CD62L-positive naive CD4 T cells. The TCR comes from a person between 25 and 69 years old in good health. The chain combines TRBV9 with TRBJ2-2; possible D gene TRBD1, 5 bases. The DNA for the CDR3 is TGTGCCAGCACCCCGACAGCGAACACCGGGGAGCTGTTTTTT. Translating it yields CASTPTANTGELFF. The full variable domain, completed using reference TRBV9 and TRBJ2-2, is DSGVTQTPKHLITATGQRVTLRCSPRSGDLSVYWYQQSLDQGLQFLIQYYNGEERAKGNILERFSAQQFPDLHSELNLSSLELGDSALYFCASTPTANTGELFFGEGSRLTVL.